One T cell receptor (beta chain) is described in this entry. This clone's antigen is unknown. The sample holds no much larger clone one base away, and base qualities are not on file. All of the isolated RNA was reverse transcribed with the High Capacity cDNA Reverse Transcription Kit, so expressed TCRB transcripts were sequenced. Deep immunoSEQ sequencing was applied to naive, central memory and regulatory T cell samples, giving an average of roughly 3.5 million total reads per sample. Sorted cells were lysed in RLT buffer and RNA was extracted with DNase-treated RNeasy Micro or Mini kits, depending on cell number. Each cell subset was processed separately to prevent cross-contamination, with patient and healthy donor samples processed together. Using the immunoSEQ multiplex PCR, TCRB sequences were amplified from cDNA into 87-bp fragments spanning the CDR3 region. The amplicons were sequenced using the Illumina HiSeq platform. Per the source publication's procedure: PCR bias was computationally corrected using synthetic template baselines, reads within Hamming distance 2 were collapsed, and singletons that could not be merged were discarded. Reads were aligned against IMGT so that V, D and J genes, CDR3 length and insertions or deletions at six rearrangement sites could be assigned. Within each subset, clonotype counts were normalized to sorted cell number, and only after that were true diversity and Gini coefficients computed with the tcR R package. The overlap coefficient, calculated on TCRB nucleotide sequences, was used to measure repertoire sharing. Out-of-frame TCRB sequences from naive cells were analyzed as a proxy for the pre-selection repertoire. TCRdb holds this immuneACCESS table with in-frame rearrangements only. Some clones are missing; in checked studies, unresolved V genes explain under half, and the rest has no known cause. The V and J calls and clone size come from that table; D and trimming were worked out from the DNA. Across this sample there are approximately 330,000 clones, with 11% seen only once. Together, the top ten hold 0.015% of the sample.

Each donor gave one peripheral blood draw, averaging roughly 100 mL, which was collected into heparinised tubes. Naive, central memory, regulatory and stem cell-like memory CD4+ T cells were sorted on a BD FACSAria II using a panel including CD45RO, CCR7, CD25, CD127, CD95 and CD27. A purity above 98% was achieved for all sorted populations. Right away, PBMCs were isolated by Lymphoprep density gradient centrifugation and were stained directly, with no culture step. Samples were stained and sorted in pairs, with one healthy donor and one patient per experiment, so that batch effects were minimized. These data belong to a study of beta chain features in type 1 diabetes listed by TCRdb under 2018. The study in broad terms: No differences in mean age, gender distribution, total cell number or subset yield were found between patients and healthy donors. Across all samples, some 99 million sorted cells were examined, and cell number per subset correlated strongly with RNA yield. In the study, TCRB repertoires of sorted circulating CD4+ T cell subsets from recently diagnosed type 1 diabetes patients were compared with those of matched healthy donors. Naive and central memory subsets were obtained from all 30 or so donors, but regulatory and stem cell-like memory subsets were isolated from only 8 patients and about 8 healthy donors.

Broader findings and caveats from the paper: Shorter templates might have been favored by PCR, but patient and control samples were amplified and corrected together, so both groups would have been affected equally by any skew. Because cDNA rather than genomic DNA was sequenced, highly expressing activated cells could have been over-represented, although no difference in activation and CD3 levels was found between groups. At VDJ recombination sites, patients with type 1 diabetes made fewer insertions and deleted more nucleotides, a pattern implying thymic rearrangement abnormalities. Only small numbers of individuals were included in the HLA sub-analyses, which left unresolved whether HLA type had any influence on TCRB rearrangement. In all four CD4+ subsets, TCRB CDR3 length was moderately but significantly shorter in type 1 diabetes patients. Naive, central memory and regulatory TCRB repertoires appeared to be more alike among patients than among healthy donors.

Unmatched junction bases come to 4, with V trimmed by 6 bases and J by 4 bases. CDR1 and CDR2 (SNHLY, FYNNEI) derive from the germline V gene. The CDR3 runs 13 amino acids, cysteine and phenylalanine included. Only the CDR3 part of the read is kept: 39 bases, read in frame from the first base. The source material was naive CD4+ T cells from blood. The cell subset or site label corresponds to: true naive CD4+ T cells. In this chain, TRBV2 is recombined with TRBJ2-7; TRBD1 aligns with 9 central bases. The origin of this receptor is a woman between 25 and 40 years old in good health. The DNA sequence is TGTGCCAGCAGGGGACAGGGATCTTACGAGCAGTACTTC. Its product reads: CASRGQGSYEQYF.